Following are 6 T cell receptor beta chains from one sample sequenced in a study of long-term antiretroviral therapy in people with HIV. Survey level was the resolution at which the v3.0 immunoSEQ assay ran. Profiling relied on immunoSEQ multiplex PCR, and the TCRdb table lists in-frame clones only, not all of them. The sample yields around 34,000 clones, roughly 80% seen once. The specimen comprised unsorted PBMCs, sampled 1.5 years after starting antiretroviral therapy. These receptors were collected from a man younger than 35 with HIV.

This chain links TRBV5-1 with TRBJ2-2; D perhaps matches TRBD2 (6 bases). The V gene's germline CDR1 is SGHRS and CDR2 YFSETQ. V was pared by 0 bases and J by 4 bases, with 13 bases between. This CDR3 spans 16 amino acids. In DNA form, the CDR3 reads TGCGCCAGCAGCTTGGTCCCGGGGGTCCCCACCGGGGAGCTGTTTTTT. This encodes CASSLVPGVPTGELFF.

The V and J genes are TRBV4-3 and TRBJ1-2; TRBD1 aligns across 7 bases. With V trimmed by 2 bases and J by 3 bases, 12 bases remained unmatched. CDR3 length: 17 residues. The V gene's germline CDR1 is LGHNA and CDR2 YSLEER. The CDR3 protein is CASSQKGAGTDYYGYTF. CDR3 bases: TGCGCCAGCAGCCAAAAGGGGGCCGGGACGGATTACTATGGCTACACCTTC.

This chain joins TRBV7-9 and TRBJ2-3; TRBD2 matches 12 bases. The CDR3 contains 19 residues. Germline V CDR1 and CDR2: SEHNR, FQNEAQ (reference sequence). Unmatched junction bases numbered 17, after V lost 6 bases and J lost 4 bases. The CDR3 here is CASRPKEPGTSGSSDTQYF. As DNA, the CDR3 is TGTGCCAGCAGGCCCAAGGAACCCGGGACTAGCGGGTCATCAGATACGCAGTATTTT.

The genes are TRBV28 and TRBJ1-1; D is unresolved. This CDR3 spans 11 amino acids. Trimming pared 7 bases from V and 4 bases from J, leaving 7 bases between. Germline V CDR1 and CDR2: MDHEN, SYDVKM. The CDR3 region is CASIYGTEAFF. As DNA, the CDR3 is TGTGCCAGCATTTATGGCACTGAAGCTTTCTTT.

The V call is TRBV6-1, the J call TRBJ2-2, with 8 positions matching TRBD1. J gave up 7 bases and V 2 bases, and 6 bases lay outside the gene matches. Germline V gene data show CDR1 as MNHNS and CDR2 as SASEGT. This CDR3 is 15 amino acids long. CDR3 region: CASSESSGQGGELFF. The DNA of the CDR3 is TGTGCCAGCAGTGAATCATCCGGACAGGGCGGGGAGCTGTTTTTT.

Here the CDR3 DNA reads TGTGCCAGCAGCTTCGACGGGAGTGAGACCCAGTACTTC. It encodes CASSFDGSETQYF. The chain combines TRBV7-2 with TRBJ2-5; D possibly corresponds to TRBD2 (6 bases). Trimming cost V 3 bases and J 5 bases, with 10 bases left between them. The CDR3 is made up of 13 amino acids. CDR1 and CDR2 from the germline V gene are SGHTA and FQGNSA. The whole variable domain, filled in from reference TRBV7-2 and TRBJ2-5, reads GAGVSQSPSNKVTEKGKDVELRCDPISGHTALYWYRQSLGQGLEFLIYFQGNSAPDKSGLPSDRFSAERTGGSVSTLTIQRTQQEDSAVYLCASSFDGSETQYFGPGTRLLVL.